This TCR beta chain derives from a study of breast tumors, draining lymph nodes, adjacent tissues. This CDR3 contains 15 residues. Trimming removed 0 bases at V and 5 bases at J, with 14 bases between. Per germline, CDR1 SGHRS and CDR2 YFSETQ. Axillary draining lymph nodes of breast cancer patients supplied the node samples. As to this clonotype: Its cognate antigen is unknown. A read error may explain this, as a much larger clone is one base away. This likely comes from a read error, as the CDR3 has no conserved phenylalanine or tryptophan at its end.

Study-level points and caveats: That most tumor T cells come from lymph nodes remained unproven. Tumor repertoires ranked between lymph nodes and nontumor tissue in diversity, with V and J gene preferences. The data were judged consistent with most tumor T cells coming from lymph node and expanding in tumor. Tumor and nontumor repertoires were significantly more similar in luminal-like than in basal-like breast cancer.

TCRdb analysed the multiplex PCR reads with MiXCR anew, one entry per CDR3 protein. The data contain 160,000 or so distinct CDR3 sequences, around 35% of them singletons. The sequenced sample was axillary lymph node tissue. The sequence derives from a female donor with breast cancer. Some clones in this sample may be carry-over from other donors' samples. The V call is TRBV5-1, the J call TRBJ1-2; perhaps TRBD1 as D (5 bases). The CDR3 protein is CASSLAPIGEYGYTI. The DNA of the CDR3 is TGCGCCAGCAGCTTGGCCCCTATAGGGGAGTATGGCTACACCATC.